Each of the 3 T cell receptor beta chains below was sequenced from the same sample in a study of T-cell reconstitution after alpha-beta-depleted transplantation in children. Unique molecular identifiers tagged the TCRbeta library. TCRdb re-called the PCR reads with MiXCR, one entry per CDR3 protein. The sample lists around 200,000 distinct CDR3 sequences; around 7.7% were seen once. The sample in question was PBMCs, mostly from graft donor cells, obtained 360 days after TCRalphabeta/CD19-depleted stem cell transplant. All receptors derive from a male patient under 10 years old who had a stem cell transplant for acute myeloid leukemia, so the T cells may come from the graft donor.

V usage is TRBV30 and J usage is TRBJ2-1; D is unclear. V was shortened by 3 bases and J by 8 bases, with 17 bases between the two germline ends. The germline V gene has CDR1 GTSNPN and CDR2 SVGIG (reference sequence). CDR3 length: 14 residues. CDR3: CAWSPNRAGYEQFF. CDR3 DNA sequence: TGTGCCTGGAGCCCTAACAGAGCCGGGTATGAGCAGTTCTTC.

At least ten counts were recorded for this clonotype. The chain joins TRBV5-1 to TRBJ2-3; a weak D match, TRBD1 (6 bases). This CDR3 is built from 16 residues. V was clipped by 3 bases and J by 5 bases, with 19 bases between them. Germline V lookup: CDR1 SGHRS, CDR2 YFSETQ. As DNA, the CDR3 is TGCGCCAGCAGCTACAGGGACCCCAAGCTCGGAGATACGCAGTATTTT. It codes for CASSYRDPKLGDTQYF.

This clonotype occurred a few times. V and J are TRBV20-1 and TRBJ1-1; D not certain. This CDR3 has 11 amino acids. Germline lookup yields CDR1 DFQATT and CDR2 SNEGSKA (reference sequence). The CDR3 DNA is TGCAGCGCAGGTCTGAACACTGAAGCTTTCTTT. Amino acid sequence: CSAGLNTEAFF.